A selection of T cell receptor beta chains follows, all from one sample in a study of CD8 T cells in ankylosing spondylitis. TCRdb itself ran the 5' RACE reads through MiXCR, one entry per CDR3 protein. The data contain a few hundred thousand distinct CDR3 sequences, around 7.6% of them singletons. The sample consisted of blood, either unsorted or a sorted T cell fraction (not recorded which). Every receptor here comes from a male donor with ankylosing spondylitis. CDR3s include the opening cysteine and the closing phenylalanine or tryptophan. Fields, in order: V gene, D gene, clone size, J gene, CDR3 protein, CDR3 DNA. A D gene is named only where the DNA matches it firmly. Expanded clones get a size class; other rows say once, few or many, or leave the size out.

TRBV24-1,NA,few,TRBJ2-3,CATSDPTKLTDTQYF,TGTGCCACCAGTGACCCGACTAAACTCACAGATACGCAGTATTTT
TRBV12-3/TRBV12-4,TRBD2,many,TRBJ2-3,CASSLAGEGTDTQYF,TGTGCCAGCAGTCTAGCGGGGGAGGGCACAGATACGCAGTATTTT
TRBV3-1,NA,NA,TRBJ1-5,CASSQARSGVNQPQHF,TGTGCCAGCAGCCAAGCGCGGTCTGGGGTCAATCAGCCCCAGCATTTT
TRBV5-1,TRBD2,few,TRBJ2-5,CASNLAGSIETQYF,TGCGCCAGCAATCTAGCGGGGAGCATAGAGACCCAGTACTTC
TRBV11-3,TRBD2,NA,TRBJ2-1,CASRLAGGPGEQFF,TGTGCCAGCAGACTAGCGGGAGGGCCTGGTGAGCAGTTCTTC
TRBV6-6,TRBD2,few,TRBJ2-1,CASSYPGEGPWFF,TGTGCCAGCAGTTATCCCGGGGAGGGTCCTTGGTTCTTC
TRBV19,NA,few,TRBJ2-7,CASSIASPAVEQYF,TGTGCCAGTAGTATAGCCTCTCCGGCGGTTGAGCAGTACTTC
TRBV29-1,NA,many,TRBJ2-5,CSGRDVQETQYF,TGCAGCGGCCGGGACGTCCAAGAGACCCAGTACTTC
TRBV7-6,TRBD1,NA,TRBJ2-2,CASSLQGGPNTGELFF,TGTGCCAGCAGCTTACAAGGGGGCCCGAACACCGGGGAGCTGTTTTTT
TRBV4-3,NA,many,TRBJ1-3,CASSQGAGLQVYF,TGCGCCAGCAGCCAAGGGGCGGGCCTACAGGTTTATTTT
TRBV24-1,TRBD2,few,TRBJ2-1,CATSDIAGGEAEQFF,TGTGCCACCAGTGATATAGCGGGAGGGGAGGCTGAGCAGTTCTTC
TRBV29-1,NA,few,TRBJ2-7,CSVWVAYEQYF,TGCAGCGTTTGGGTAGCCTACGAGCAGTACTTC
TRBV7-3,TRBD2,NA,TRBJ2-1,CASSLAGDFYNEQFF,TGTGCCAGCAGCTTAGCGGGAGATTTCTACAATGAGCAGTTCTTC
TRBV14,NA,few,TRBJ1-1,CASSQLQGRSEAFF,TGTGCCAGCAGCCAGTTACAGGGTAGATCTGAAGCTTTCTTT
TRBV27,TRBD1,few,TRBJ2-1,CASSPDRGRPNEQFF,TGTGCCAGCAGTCCAGACAGGGGCCGGCCTAATGAGCAGTTCTTC
TRBV6-1,NA,few,TRBJ1-6,CASSETRQTSPLHF,TGTGCCAGCAGTGAAACTCGACAGACTTCACCCCTCCACTTT
TRBV29-1,TRBD1,many,TRBJ2-4,CGGASSGGNIQYF,TGTGGGGGTGCCTCATCAGGGGGAAACATTCAGTACTTC
TRBV18,TRBD1,few,TRBJ2-7,CASSRSVQTGGPYEQYF,TGTGCCAGCTCACGATCCGTACAGACAGGGGGACCCTACGAGCAGTACTTC
TRBV7-9,NA,few,TRBJ1-2,CASSLAGDVNYGYTF,TGTGCCAGCAGCTTAGCGGGAGACGTTAACTATGGCTACACCTTC
TRBV11-3,NA,few,TRBJ2-3,CASSLNARTDTQYF,TGTGCCAGCAGCTTAAACGCCCGGACAGATACGCAGTATTTT
TRBV19,TRBD2,NA,TRBJ2-1,CASSIASGRNEQFF,TGTGCCAGTAGTATTGCTAGCGGGAGAAATGAGCAGTTCTTC
TRBV29-1,NA,NA,TRBJ1-1,CSVAVRADTEAFF,TGCAGCGTTGCTGTCAGGGCGGACACTGAAGCTTTCTTT
TRBV20-1,TRBD1,NA,TRBJ1-2,CSTRQGFGGYTF,TGCAGCACCCGACAGGGGTTTGGTGGCTACACCTTC
TRBV7-3,NA,many,TRBJ2-2,CASSLISERPQLFF,TGTGCCAGCAGCTTAATTTCCGAGCGGCCCCAGCTGTTTTTT
TRBV7-8,TRBD2,few,TRBJ2-1,CASSPLAGEYNEQFF,TGTGCCAGCAGCCCACTAGCGGGAGAGTACAATGAGCAGTTCTTC
TRBV4-3,NA,few,TRBJ2-2,CASSQNQYAGELFF,TGCGCCAGCAGCCAAAATCAGTACGCCGGGGAGCTGTTTTTT
TRBV5-1,TRBD2,NA,TRBJ2-4,CASSPASGSWNIQYF,TGCGCCAGCAGCCCGGCTAGCGGGAGTTGGAACATTCAGTACTTC
TRBV7-2,NA,many,TRBJ2-1,CASSLDNSSNEQFF,TGTGCCAGCAGCTTAGATAACTCCTCCAATGAGCAGTTCTTC
TRBV7-2,NA,NA,TRBJ1-3,CASSLGFPGNTIYF,TGTGCCAGCAGCTTAGGTTTTCCTGGAAACACCATATATTTT
TRBV11-3,NA,many,TRBJ2-7,CASSAADYEQYF,TGTGCCAGCAGCGCAGCGGACTACGAGCAGTACTTC
TRBV20-1,NA,NA,TRBJ1-1,CSARTGVLNEAFF,TGCAGTGCTAGAACAGGTGTTTTGAATGAAGCTTTCTTT
TRBV19,TRBD1,NA,TRBJ1-5,CASTGTGVFQPQHF,TGTGCCAGTACGGGGACAGGGGTTTTCCAGCCCCAGCATTTT